The 28 T cell receptor beta chains reported below all come from one sample, sequenced in a study of long-term antiretroviral therapy in people with HIV. The run of the v3.0 immunoSEQ assay was at survey level. Sequencing was performed with immunoSEQ multiplex PCR; in TCRdb, only in-frame clones are kept and a portion is missing. The top ten hold 3.6% of the sample, which has some 35,000 clones, over 90% seen once. The sequencing used unsorted PBMCs, collected 4.1 years after starting antiretroviral therapy. The origin of the receptors is a woman between 45 and 65 years old with HIV.

V is TRBV4-1 and J is TRBJ1-2; D not certain. The CDR3 extends over 15 amino acids. The V end was cut by 0 bases, the J end by 1 base, with 9 bases between. From germline, CDR1 is MGHRA and CDR2 YSYEKL. The CDR3 DNA follows: TGCGCCAGCAGCCAAGATTTCAGTAATAACTATGGCTACACCTTC. It encodes CASSQDFSNNYGYTF.

V usage is TRBV6-5 and J usage is TRBJ1-1; D is perhaps TRBD1 (6 bases). This CDR3 comprises 13 residues. V was trimmed by 7 bases and J by 0 bases, leaving 9 bases between them. Germline V gene lookup returns CDR1 MNHEY and CDR2 SVGAGI. CDR3 residues: CASTTGMNTEAFF. CDR3 in DNA: TGTGCCAGCACCACAGGGATGAACACTGAAGCTTTCTTT.

This rearrangement joins TRBV30 to TRBJ1-2; TRBD1 is a possible D gene (5 bases). V was cut by 3 bases and J by 8 bases, with 16 bases left in between. CDR3 length: 13 amino acids. Germline loops: CDR1 GTSNPN, CDR2 SVGIG (reference sequence). CDR3 nucleotide sequence: TGTGCCTGGAGCGCCTCCCGGGACGGCGGCTACACCTTC. As protein: CAWSASRDGGYTF. Drawing the rest from reference TRBV30 and TRBJ1-2, the complete variable domain is SQTIHQWPATLVQPVGSPLSLECTVEGTSNPNLYWYRQAAGRGLQLLFYSVGIGQISSEVPQNLSASRPQDRQFILSSKKLLLSDSGFYLCAWSASRDGGYTFGSGTRLTVV.

The chain carries TRBV18 and TRBJ1-1; TRBD1 is a possible D gene (5 bases). V lost 1 base to trimming and J lost 1 base, with 10 bases between them. Germline CDR1 and CDR2: KGHSH and LQKENI. The CDR3 is made up of 15 amino acids. CDR3 in amino acids: CASSPLGTKNTEAFF. CDR3 DNA: TGTGCCAGCTCACCACTGGGGACCAAGAACACTGAAGCTTTCTTT.

The V call is TRBV7-2, the J call TRBJ2-7; D gene unclear. Trimming cost V 5 bases and J 7 bases, with 12 bases left between them. Germline V gives CDR1 SGHTA, CDR2 FQGNSA. This CDR3 contains 12 residues. The CDR3 reads CASSVGPWEQYF. The CDR3 DNA follows: TGTGCCAGCAGCGTTGGTCCGTGGGAGCAGTACTTC.

The J gene is TRBJ1-1, the V gene TRBV5-4; D uncertain. The CDR3 totals 14 residues. V shed 4 bases and J shed 4 bases, with 14 bases lying between them. Germline V lookup: CDR1 SGHNT, CDR2 YYREEE (reference sequence). The CDR3 bases are TGTGCCAGCAGCGCCAGCACTAAGAGCACTGAAGCTTTCTTT. Its translation is CASSASTKSTEAFF.

This chain joins TRBV30 and TRBJ2-5, with 9 bases that match TRBD2. The J call may be wrong; the DNA end is better matched by TRBJ2-7. Per the germline V gene, CDR1 is GTSNPN and CDR2 is SVGIG (reference sequence). This CDR3 has 17 amino acids. The CDR3 coding sequence is TGTGCCTGGAGTGTACTCGGGCTAGCGGGGCCCTCCTACGAGCAGTACTTC. Protein sequence: CAWSVLGLAGPSYEQYF.

V and J are TRBV7-8 and TRBJ2-5; 9 bases agree with TRBD1. This CDR3 contains 14 residues. Per germline, CDR1 SGHVS and CDR2 FQNEAQ. Trimming at V came to 1 base and at J to 4 bases, leaving 1 base not matched to a gene. The CDR3 region is CASSLGTGAETQYF. The CDR3 nucleotides read TGTGCCAGCAGCTTAGGGACAGGGGCAGAGACCCAGTACTTC.

This clone was seen only once. The chain joins TRBV6-6 to TRBJ1-4; D might be TRBD1 (6 bases). V was clipped by 0 bases and J by 3 bases, with 11 bases between them. The CDR3 has 16 residues. From germline, CDR1 is MNHNY and CDR2 SVGAGI (reference sequence). CDR3 residues: CASSYSMGAPNEKLFF. CDR3 DNA sequence: TGTGCCAGCAGTTACTCGATGGGGGCGCCTAATGAAAAACTGTTTTTT.

V and J are TRBV9 and TRBJ2-2; D is undetermined. This CDR3 spans 16 amino acids. The germline V gene has CDR1 SGDLS and CDR2 YYNGEE. Trimming removed 0 bases at V and 2 bases at J, with 11 bases between. The CDR3 sequence is CASSVEGLGNTGELFF. CDR3 DNA: TGTGCCAGCAGCGTAGAGGGCCTAGGTAACACCGGGGAGCTGTTTTTT.

The V and J genes are TRBV11-1 and TRBJ1-1; D unresolved. This CDR3 contains 11 residues. V was shortened by 9 bases and J by 4 bases, with 9 bases between the two germline ends. Germline V gene lookup returns CDR1 SGHAT and CDR2 FQDESV (reference sequence). The CDR3 spells CARREITEAFF. CDR3 nucleotides: TGTGCCAGACGGGAAATCACTGAAGCTTTCTTT. The complete variable domain, with remaining parts taken from reference TRBV11-1 and TRBJ1-1, reads EAEVAQSPRYKITEKSQAVAFWCDPISGHATLYWYRQILGQGPELLVQFQDESVVDDSQLPKDRFSAERLKGVDSTLKIQPAELGDSAMYLCARREITEAFFGQGTRLTVV.

The V and J genes are TRBV7-3 and TRBJ2-1; 8 bases are a match to TRBD2. Germline CDR1 SGHTA, CDR2 FQGTGA. The V and J ends lost 1 base and 4 bases, in that order; junction bases with no gene match: 6. The CDR3 contains 16 residues. CDR3 coding DNA: TGTGCCAGCAGCTTAAACGCGGGGGGTGGATACAATGAGCAGTTCTTC. It is translated as CASSLNAGGGYNEQFF.

V is TRBV10-1 and J is TRBJ2-7; possibly TRBD2 for D (5 bases). CDR1 and CDR2 from the germline V gene are WNHNN and SYGVQD (reference sequence). The V end lost 0 bases, the J end lost 0 bases, and 9 bases lay between the germline ends. The CDR3 extends over 15 amino acids. The CDR3 DNA follows: TGCGCCAGCAGTGAGTCGCGGCGGGCCTCCTACGAGCAGTACTTC. Translation: CASSESRRASYEQYF.

The rearrangement uses TRBV2 and TRBJ1-3; 9 bases fit TRBD1. Trimming took 6 bases from V and 1 from J; bases not matched to a gene: 1. CDR1 and CDR2 from the germline V gene are SNHLY and FYNNEI. The CDR3 is made up of 14 amino acids. The CDR3: CASSGQGSGNTIYF. CDR3 nucleotides: TGTGCCAGCAGCGGACAGGGGTCTGGAAACACCATATATTTT. The full variable domain, completed using reference TRBV2 and TRBJ1-3, is EPEVTQTPSHQVTQMGQEVILRCVPISNHLYFYWYRQILGQKVEFLVSFYNNEISEKSEIFDDQFSVERPDGSNFTLKIRSTKLEDSAMYFCASSGQGSGNTIYFGEGSWLTVV.

This chain uses TRBV7-9 with TRBJ1-1; D is uncertain. Germline V gene sequence: CDR1 SEHNR, CDR2 FQNEAQ (reference sequence). Trimming left V 0 bases short and J 0 bases short, with 8 bases between. The CDR3 consists of 15 residues. The CDR3 bases are TGTGCCAGCAGCTTAGCGCCCGGAATGAACACTGAAGCTTTCTTT. Encoded protein: CASSLAPGMNTEAFF.

The chain carries TRBV9 and TRBJ2-2; the D is unclear. The V end lost 2 bases, the J end lost 1 base, and 9 bases lay between the germline ends. The CDR3 is 15 residues long. Germline-derived CDR1 and CDR2 are SGDLS and YYNGEE. CDR3 protein: CASSVGRRNTGELFF. Written as DNA, the CDR3 is TGTGCCAGCAGCGTCGGGCGGCGGAACACCGGGGAGCTGTTTTTT.

The chain links TRBV5-1 to TRBJ1-1, with D hard to call. Per the germline V gene, CDR1 is SGHRS and CDR2 is YFSETQ. CDR3 size: 15 residues. Trimming pared 0 bases from V and 2 bases from J, leaving 11 bases between. The CDR3 nucleotides are TGCGCCAGCAGCTTGGCCGGAGGGTCTAACACTGAAGCTTTCTTT. Protein sequence: CASSLAGGSNTEAFF.

V is TRBV7-2 and J is TRBJ1-3; no clear D gene. V lost 2 bases and J 0 bases, leaving 5 bases between the germline ends. This CDR3 has 14 residues. Germline CDR1 SGHTA, CDR2 FQGNSA. The CDR3 spells CASSLSNSGNTIYF. DNA of the CDR3: TGTGCCAGCAGCTTATCGAACTCTGGAAACACCATATATTTT.

This chain links TRBV6-5 with TRBJ2-5, with D maybe TRBD1 (5 bases). The CDR3 consists of 13 residues. V lost 2 bases and J 3 bases, leaving 7 bases between the germline ends. Germline V gives CDR1 MNHEY, CDR2 SVGAGI. The chain's CDR3 is CASSYLDKETQYF. The CDR3 coding sequence is TGTGCCAGCAGTTACCTGGACAAAGAGACCCAGTACTTC.

The chain uses TRBV27 and TRBJ1-3; D uncertain. This CDR3 contains 16 residues. The germline gives CDR1 MNHEY, CDR2 SMNVEV (reference sequence). The V end was cut by 0 bases, the J end by 0 bases, with 9 bases between. The CDR3 sequence is CASSLSNPSSGNTIYF. As DNA, the CDR3 is TGTGCCAGCAGTTTATCGAACCCGAGCTCTGGAAACACCATATATTTT.

This chain links TRBV19 with TRBJ2-5; 7 bases map to TRBD1. V was clipped by 7 bases and J by 7 bases; unmatched bases: 12. Germline V gene sequence: CDR1 LNHDA, CDR2 SQIVND (reference sequence). This CDR3 region has 14 residues. In DNA form, the CDR3 reads TGTGCCAGTACCACTACAGGGGCGAGCGGGACCCAGTACTTC. This sequence encodes CASTTTGASGTQYF.

The rearrangement links TRBV7-2 to TRBJ2-7, with TRBD2 as a possible D gene (6 bases). CDR3 length: 15 amino acids. Trimming removed 2 bases at V and 3 bases at J, with 14 bases between. Looked up from germline, CDR1 is SGHTA and CDR2 is FQGNSA. CDR3 DNA sequence: TGTGCCAGCAGCTTACGACCGGGGGTTTTCTACGAGCAGTACTTC. Its protein product is CASSLRPGVFYEQYF.

This clone showed up just once. This chain joins TRBV6-6 and TRBJ1-2; 10 bases are a match to TRBD1. Germline CDR1 is MNHNY and CDR2 is SVGAGI (reference sequence). J was trimmed by 7 bases and V by 1 base; bases with no gene match: 6. CDR3 size: 15 residues. CDR3 bases: TGTGCCAGCAGTTACTTCGGACAGGGGGATCGTGGCTACACCTTC. This translates into CASSYFGQGDRGYTF.

V gene TRBV6-6 combines with J gene TRBJ1-1; a weak D match, TRBD1 (5 bases). The CDR3 sequence is 13 residues long. Looked up from germline, CDR1 is MNHNY and CDR2 is SVGAGI (reference sequence). V dropped 4 bases and J dropped 6 bases, with 12 bases sitting between them. CDR3 DNA sequence: TGTGCCAGCAGTTTCGGGGGTCGGGCTGAAGCTTTCTTT. Translating it yields CASSFGGRAEAFF.

The rearrangement links TRBV7-3 to TRBJ2-3; 8 nucleotides line up with TRBD2. Trimming cost V 2 bases and J 3 bases; bases outside gene matches: 10. The CDR3 has 17 residues. The V gene's germline CDR1 is SGHTA and CDR2 FQGTGA. The CDR3 bases are TGTGCCAGCAGCTTACCTGCGGGGGGAGGTCAAACAGATACGCAGTATTTT. Translation gives CASSLPAGGGQTDTQYF.

The J gene is TRBJ2-3, the V gene TRBV6-4; 10 bases are shared with TRBD2. CDR1 and CDR2 from the germline V gene are MRHNA and SNTAGT. V dropped 2 bases and J dropped 0; count of bases not matched to a gene: 11. The CDR3 totals 19 residues. CDR3 coding DNA: TGTGCCAGCAGTGACACCCTTAGCGGGGGGCTCACTAGCACAGATACGCAGTATTTT. Protein: CASSDTLSGGLTSTDTQYF.

This chain connects TRBV7-2 to TRBJ1-3, with D perhaps matching TRBD1 (6 bases). The CDR3 contains 16 residues. Trimming removed 0 bases from V and 1 base from J, with 10 bases in between. The germline CDR1 and CDR2 sequences are SGHTA and FQGNSA. The CDR3 reads CASSLAATGSGNTIYF. The DNA for the CDR3 is TGTGCCAGCAGCTTAGCCGCGACAGGATCTGGAAACACCATATATTTT.

The rearrangement uses TRBV7-2 and TRBJ1-4; no clear D. V lost 4 bases and J lost 7, with 10 bases in between. This CDR3 contains 13 residues. The germline CDR1 and CDR2 sequences are SGHTA and FQGNSA. As DNA, the CDR3 is TGTGCCAGCAGCTCCGGATTCGGTGAAAAACTGTTTTTT. This sequence encodes CASSSGFGEKLFF.